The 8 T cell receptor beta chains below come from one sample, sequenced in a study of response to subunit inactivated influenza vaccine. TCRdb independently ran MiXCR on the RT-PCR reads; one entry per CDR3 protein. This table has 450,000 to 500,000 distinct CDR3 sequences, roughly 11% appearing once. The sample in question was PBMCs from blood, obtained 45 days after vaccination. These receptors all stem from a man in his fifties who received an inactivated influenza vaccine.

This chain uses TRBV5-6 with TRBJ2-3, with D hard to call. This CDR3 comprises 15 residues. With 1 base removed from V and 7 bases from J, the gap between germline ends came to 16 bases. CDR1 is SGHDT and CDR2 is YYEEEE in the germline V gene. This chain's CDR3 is CASSLRAETAHTQYF. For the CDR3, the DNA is TGTGCCAGCAGCTTGCGAGCCGAGACTGCCCATACGCAGTATTTT.

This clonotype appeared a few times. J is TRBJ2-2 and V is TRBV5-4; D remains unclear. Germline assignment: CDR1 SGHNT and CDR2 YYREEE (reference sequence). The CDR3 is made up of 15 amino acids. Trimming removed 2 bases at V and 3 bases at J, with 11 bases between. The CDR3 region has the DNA TGTGCCAGCAGCTTCTCGACTCATTACACCGGGGAGCTGTTTTTT. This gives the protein CASSFSTHYTGELFF. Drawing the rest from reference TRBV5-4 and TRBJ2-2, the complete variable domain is ETGVTQSPTHLIKTRGQQVTLRCSSQSGHNTVSWYQQALGQGPQFIFQYYREEENGRGNFPPRFSGLQFPNYSSELNVNALELDDSALYLCASSFSTHYTGELFFGEGSRLTVL.

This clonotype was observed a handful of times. The CDR3 bases are TGTGCCAGCAGTTTTGAGTACCAAGAGACCCAGTACTTC. Translating it yields CASSFEYQETQYF. The chain is built from TRBV6-2 or TRBV6-3 and TRBJ2-5; D unclear. Trimming removed 4 bases from V and 0 bases from J, with 6 bases in between. Per the germline V gene, CDR1 is MNHEY and CDR2 is SVGEGT. This CDR3 spans 13 amino acids.

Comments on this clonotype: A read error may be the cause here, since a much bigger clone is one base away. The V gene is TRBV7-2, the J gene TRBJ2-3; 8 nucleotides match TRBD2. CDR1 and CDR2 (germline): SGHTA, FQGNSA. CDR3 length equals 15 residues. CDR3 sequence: CATSSPPSGTDTQYF. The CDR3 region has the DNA TGTGCCACCAGCTCCCCCCCTAGCGGGACAGATACGCAGTATTTT.

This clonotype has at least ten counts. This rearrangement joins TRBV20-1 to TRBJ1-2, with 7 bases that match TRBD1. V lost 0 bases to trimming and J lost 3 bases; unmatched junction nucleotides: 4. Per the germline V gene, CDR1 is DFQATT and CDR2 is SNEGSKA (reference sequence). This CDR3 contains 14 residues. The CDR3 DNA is TGCAGTGCTAGAGAGACAGGGTGGGACTATGGCTACACCTTC. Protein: CSARETGWDYGYTF.

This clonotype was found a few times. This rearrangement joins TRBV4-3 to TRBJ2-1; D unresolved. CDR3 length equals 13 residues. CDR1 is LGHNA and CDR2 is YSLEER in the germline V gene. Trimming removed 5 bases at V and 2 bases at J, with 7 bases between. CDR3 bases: TGCGCCAGCAGCATCGAGCCCTACAATGAGCAGTTCTTC. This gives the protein CASSIEPYNEQFF.

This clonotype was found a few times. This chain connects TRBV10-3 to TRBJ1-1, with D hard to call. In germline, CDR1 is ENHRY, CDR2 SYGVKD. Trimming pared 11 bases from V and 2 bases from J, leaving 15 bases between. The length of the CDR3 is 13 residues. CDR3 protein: CAVCSAGNTEAFF. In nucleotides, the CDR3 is TGTGCCGTATGTTCTGCGGGAAACACTGAAGCTTTCTTT.

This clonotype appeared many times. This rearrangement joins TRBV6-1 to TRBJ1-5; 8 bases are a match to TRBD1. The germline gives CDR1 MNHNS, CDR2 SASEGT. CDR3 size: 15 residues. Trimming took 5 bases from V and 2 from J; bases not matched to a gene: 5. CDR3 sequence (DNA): TGTGCCAGCAGTCGTGGACAGGGAGGCAATCAGCCCCAGCATTTT. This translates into CASSRGQGGNQPQHF.